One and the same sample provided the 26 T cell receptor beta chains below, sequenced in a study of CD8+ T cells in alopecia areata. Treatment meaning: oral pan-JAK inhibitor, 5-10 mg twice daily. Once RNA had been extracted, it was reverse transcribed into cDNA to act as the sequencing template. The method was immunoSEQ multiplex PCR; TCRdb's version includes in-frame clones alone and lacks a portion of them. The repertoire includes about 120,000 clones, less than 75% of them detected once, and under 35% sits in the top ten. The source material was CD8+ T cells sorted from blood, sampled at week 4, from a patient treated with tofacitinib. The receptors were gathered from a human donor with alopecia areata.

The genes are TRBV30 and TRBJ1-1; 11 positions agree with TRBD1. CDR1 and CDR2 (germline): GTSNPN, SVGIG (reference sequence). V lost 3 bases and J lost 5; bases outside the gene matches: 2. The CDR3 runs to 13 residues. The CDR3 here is CAWRGTGGTEAFF. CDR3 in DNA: TGTGCCTGGAGAGGGACAGGGGGTACTGAAGCTTTCTTT.

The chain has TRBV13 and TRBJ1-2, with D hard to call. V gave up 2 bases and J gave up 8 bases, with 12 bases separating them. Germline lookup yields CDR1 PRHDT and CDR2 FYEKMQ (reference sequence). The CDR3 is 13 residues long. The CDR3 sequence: CASSLSPGGGYTF. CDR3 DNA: TGTGCCAGCAGCTTAAGCCCGGGTGGAGGCTACACCTTC.

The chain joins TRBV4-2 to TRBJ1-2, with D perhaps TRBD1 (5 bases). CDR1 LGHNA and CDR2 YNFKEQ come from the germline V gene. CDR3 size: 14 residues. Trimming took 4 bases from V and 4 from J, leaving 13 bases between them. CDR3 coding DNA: TGTGCCAGCAGCCGGGAGGGACCGACCTATGGCTACACCTTC. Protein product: CASSREGPTYGYTF.

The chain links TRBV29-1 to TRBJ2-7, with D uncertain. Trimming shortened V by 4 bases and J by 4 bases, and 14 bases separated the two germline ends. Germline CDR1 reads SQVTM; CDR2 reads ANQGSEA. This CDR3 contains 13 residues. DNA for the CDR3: TGCAGCGTTGCGAGTGGTGATCGATACGAGCAGTACTTC. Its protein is CSVASGDRYEQYF.

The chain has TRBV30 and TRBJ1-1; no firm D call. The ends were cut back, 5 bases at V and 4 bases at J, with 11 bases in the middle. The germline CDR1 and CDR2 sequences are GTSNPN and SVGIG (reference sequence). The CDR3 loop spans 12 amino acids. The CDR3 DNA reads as TGTGCCTGGGACGGGGAGAGCACTGAAGCTTTCTTT. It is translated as CAWDGESTEAFF.

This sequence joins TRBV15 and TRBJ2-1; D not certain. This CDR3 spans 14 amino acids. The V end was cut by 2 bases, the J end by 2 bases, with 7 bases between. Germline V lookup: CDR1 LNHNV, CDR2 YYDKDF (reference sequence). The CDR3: CATSRPHPYNEQFF. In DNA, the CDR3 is TGTGCCACCAGCAGACCCCACCCCTACAATGAGCAGTTCTTC.

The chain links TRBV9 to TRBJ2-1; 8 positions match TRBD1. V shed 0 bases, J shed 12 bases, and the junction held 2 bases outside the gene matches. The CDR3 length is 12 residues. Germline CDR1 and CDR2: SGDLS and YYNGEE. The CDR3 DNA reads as TGTGCCAGCAGCGTAGGGGACAGGAGGCAGTTCTTC. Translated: CASSVGDRRQFF.

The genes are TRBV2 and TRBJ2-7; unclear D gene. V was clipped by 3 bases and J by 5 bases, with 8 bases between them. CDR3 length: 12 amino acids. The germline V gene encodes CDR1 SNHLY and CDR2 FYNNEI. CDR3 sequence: CASSDSWDEQYF. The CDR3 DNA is TGTGCCAGCAGTGACTCCTGGGACGAGCAGTACTTC.

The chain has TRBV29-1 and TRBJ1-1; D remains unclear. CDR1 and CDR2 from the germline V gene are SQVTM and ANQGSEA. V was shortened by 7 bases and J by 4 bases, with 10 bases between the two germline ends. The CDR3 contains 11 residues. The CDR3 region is CSGWASTEAFF. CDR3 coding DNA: TGCAGCGGGTGGGCTAGCACTGAAGCTTTCTTT.

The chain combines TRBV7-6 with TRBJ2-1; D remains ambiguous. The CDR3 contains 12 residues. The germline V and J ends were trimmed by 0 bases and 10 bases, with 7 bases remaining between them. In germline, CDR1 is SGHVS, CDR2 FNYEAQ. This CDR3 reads CASSLAQLEQFF. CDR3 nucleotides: TGTGCCAGCAGCTTAGCGCAACTAGAGCAGTTCTTC.

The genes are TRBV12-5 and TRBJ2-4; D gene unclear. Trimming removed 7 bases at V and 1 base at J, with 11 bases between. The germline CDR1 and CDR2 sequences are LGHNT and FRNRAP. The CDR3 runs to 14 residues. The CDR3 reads CASAMWGAKNIQYF. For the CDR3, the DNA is TGTGCTAGTGCCATGTGGGGTGCCAAAAACATTCAGTACTTC. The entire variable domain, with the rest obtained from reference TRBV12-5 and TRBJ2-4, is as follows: DARVTQTPRHKVTEMGQEVTMRCQPILGHNTVFWYRQTMMQGLELLAYFRNRAPLDDSGMPKDRFSAEMPDATLATLKIQPSEPRDSAVYFCASAMWGAKNIQYFGAGTRLSVL.

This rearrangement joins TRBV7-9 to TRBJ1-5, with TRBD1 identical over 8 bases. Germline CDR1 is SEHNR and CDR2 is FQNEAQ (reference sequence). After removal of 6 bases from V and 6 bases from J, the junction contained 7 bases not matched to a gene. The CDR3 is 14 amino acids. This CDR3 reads CASSSGQGPQPQHF. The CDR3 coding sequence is TGTGCCAGCAGTTCTGGACAGGGCCCTCAGCCCCAGCATTTT.

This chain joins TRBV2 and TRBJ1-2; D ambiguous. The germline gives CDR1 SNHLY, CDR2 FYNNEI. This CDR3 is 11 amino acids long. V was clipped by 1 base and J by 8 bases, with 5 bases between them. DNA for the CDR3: TGTGCCAGCAGTGAAGGAGGAGGCTACACCTTC. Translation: CASSEGGGYTF.

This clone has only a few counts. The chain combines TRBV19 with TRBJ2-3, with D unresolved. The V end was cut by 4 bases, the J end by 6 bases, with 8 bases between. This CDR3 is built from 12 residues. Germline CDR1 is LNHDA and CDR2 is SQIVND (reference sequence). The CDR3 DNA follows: TGTGCCAGTAGTAGCGATTCCGATACGCAGTATTTT. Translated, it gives CASSSDSDTQYF. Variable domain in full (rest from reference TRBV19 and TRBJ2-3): DGGITQSPKYLFRKEGQNVTLSCEQNLNHDAMYWYRQDPGQGLRLIYYSQIVNDFQKGDIAEGYSVSREKKESFPLTVTSAQKNPTAFYLCASSSDSDTQYFGPGTRLTVL.

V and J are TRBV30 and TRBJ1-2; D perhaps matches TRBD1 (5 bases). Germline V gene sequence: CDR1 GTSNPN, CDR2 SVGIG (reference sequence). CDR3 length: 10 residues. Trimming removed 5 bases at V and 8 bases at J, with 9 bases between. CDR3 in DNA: TGTGCCTGGCTAGGGGTCGGCTACACCTTC. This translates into CAWLGVGYTF.

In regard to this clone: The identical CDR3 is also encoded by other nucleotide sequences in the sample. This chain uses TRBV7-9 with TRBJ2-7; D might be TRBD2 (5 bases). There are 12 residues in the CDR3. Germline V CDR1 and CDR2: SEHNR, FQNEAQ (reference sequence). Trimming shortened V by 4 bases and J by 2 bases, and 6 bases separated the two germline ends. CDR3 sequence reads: CASSSGTYEQYF. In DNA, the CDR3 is TGTGCCAGCAGCTCCGGGACCTACGAGCAGTACTTC. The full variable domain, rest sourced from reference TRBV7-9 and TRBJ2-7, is DTGVSQNPRHKITKRGQNVTFRCDPISEHNRLYWYRQTLGQGPEFLTYFQNEAQLEKSRLLSDRFSAERPKGSFSTLEIQRTEQGDSAMYLCASSSGTYEQYFGPGTRLTVT.

CDR3: CAWTTGTGGYYEQYF. Here the CDR3 DNA reads TGTGCCTGGACTACCGGGACAGGGGGGTACTACGAGCAGTACTTC. This chain uses TRBV30 with TRBJ2-7; 11 nucleotides line up with TRBD1. Germline-derived CDR1 and CDR2 are GTSNPN and SVGIG (reference sequence). Trimming at V came to 4 bases and at J to 3 bases, leaving 8 bases not matched to a gene. The CDR3 consists of 15 residues. The whole variable domain, remainder taken from reference TRBV30 and TRBJ2-7, is SQTIHQWPATLVQPVGSPLSLECTVEGTSNPNLYWYRQAAGRGLQLLFYSVGIGQISSEVPQNLSASRPQDRQFILSSKKLLLSDSGFYLCAWTTGTGGYYEQYFGPGTRLTVT.

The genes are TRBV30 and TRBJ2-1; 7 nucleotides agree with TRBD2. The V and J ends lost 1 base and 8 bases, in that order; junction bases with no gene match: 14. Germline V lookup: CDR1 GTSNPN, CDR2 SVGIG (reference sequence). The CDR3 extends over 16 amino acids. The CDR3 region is CAWSEVLAGDLYEQFF. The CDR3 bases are TGTGCCTGGAGTGAAGTATTGGCGGGGGATTTGTATGAGCAGTTCTTC.

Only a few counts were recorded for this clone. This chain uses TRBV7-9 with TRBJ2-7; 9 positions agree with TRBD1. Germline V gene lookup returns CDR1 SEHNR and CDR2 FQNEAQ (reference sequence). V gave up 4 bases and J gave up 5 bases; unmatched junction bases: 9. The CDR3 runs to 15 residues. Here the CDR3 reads CASSSRDRAGNEQYF. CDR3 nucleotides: TGTGCCAGCAGCTCCCGGGACAGGGCCGGCAACGAGCAGTACTTC.

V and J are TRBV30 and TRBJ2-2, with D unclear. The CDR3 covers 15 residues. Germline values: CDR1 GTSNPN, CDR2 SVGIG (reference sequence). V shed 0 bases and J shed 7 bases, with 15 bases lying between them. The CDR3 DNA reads TGTGCCTGGAGTGTAGTCGGCTCTGGAGTCGGGGAGCTGTTTTTT. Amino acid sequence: CAWSVVGSGVGELFF.

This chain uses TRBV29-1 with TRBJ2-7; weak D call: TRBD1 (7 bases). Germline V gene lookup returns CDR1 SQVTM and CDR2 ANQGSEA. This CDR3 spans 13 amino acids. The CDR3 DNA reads TGCAGTACCTCAGGGGGGAAGTCCTACGAGCAGTACTTC. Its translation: CSTSGGKSYEQYF.

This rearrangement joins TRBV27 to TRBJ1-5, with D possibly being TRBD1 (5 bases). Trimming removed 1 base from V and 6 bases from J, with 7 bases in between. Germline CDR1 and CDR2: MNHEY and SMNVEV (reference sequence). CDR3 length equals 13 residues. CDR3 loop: CASSLYRGQPQHF. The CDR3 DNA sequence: TGTGCCAGCAGTTTATATAGGGGTCAGCCCCAGCATTTT.

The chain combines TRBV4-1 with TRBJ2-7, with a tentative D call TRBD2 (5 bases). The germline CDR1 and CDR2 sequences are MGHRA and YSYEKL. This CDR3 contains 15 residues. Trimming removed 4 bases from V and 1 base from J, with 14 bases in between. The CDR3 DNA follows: TGCGCCAGCAGCCCCTCAGGACTTTTTTCCTACGAGCAGTACTTC. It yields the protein CASSPSGLFSYEQYF.

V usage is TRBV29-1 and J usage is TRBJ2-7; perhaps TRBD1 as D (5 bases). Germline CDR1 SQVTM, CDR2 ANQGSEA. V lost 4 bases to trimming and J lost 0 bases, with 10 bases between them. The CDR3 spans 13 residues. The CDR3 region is CSVVTDTSYEQYF. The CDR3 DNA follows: TGCAGCGTTGTAACGGACACCTCCTACGAGCAGTACTTC.

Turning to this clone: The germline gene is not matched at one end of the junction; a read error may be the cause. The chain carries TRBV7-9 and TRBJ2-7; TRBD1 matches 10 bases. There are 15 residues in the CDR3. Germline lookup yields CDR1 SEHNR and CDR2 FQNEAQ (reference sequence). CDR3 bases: TGTGCCAGCAGCTCCGGGACAGGGGACTCCAACGAGCAGTACTTC. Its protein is CASSSGTGDSNEQYF.

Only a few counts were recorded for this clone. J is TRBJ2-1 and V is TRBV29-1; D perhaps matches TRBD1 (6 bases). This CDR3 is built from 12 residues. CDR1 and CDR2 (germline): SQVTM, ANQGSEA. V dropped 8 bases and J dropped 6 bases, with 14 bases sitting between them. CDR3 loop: CSNLQGSNEQFF. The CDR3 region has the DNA TGCAGCAACCTACAGGGTAGCAATGAGCAGTTCTTC.